Each of the 30 T cell receptor beta chains below was sequenced from the same sample in a study of blood T cell repertoires in COVID-19. TCRdb keeps only in-frame clones here, not all; method: immunoSEQ multiplex PCR. The sample has 220,000 or so clones, approximately 90% seen once. Sample: PBMCs or T cells enriched from blood (not recorded which). Receptor source: a man aged 45-65 years who had been exposed to COVID-19.

The gene calls are TRBV3-1 (or the pseudogene TRBV3-2) and TRBJ1-2, with 11 nucleotides matching TRBD1. CDR3 length: 14 residues. The J segment lost 7 bases and the V segment lost 5 bases, leaving 6 bases of the junction unmatched. Germline values: CDR1 LGHDT, CDR2 YNNKEL (reference sequence). Here the CDR3 reads CASSYGQGAVGYTF. The CDR3, as DNA: TGTGCCAGCAGCTACGGACAGGGGGCGGTTGGCTACACCTTC.

This clone was detected many times. Here the CDR3 reads CASSESDTGELFF. In nucleotides, the CDR3 is TGTGCCAGCAGTGAGTCAGACACCGGGGAGCTGTTTTTT. The chain links TRBV6-4 to TRBJ2-2; D gene unclear. Per the germline V gene, CDR1 is MRHNA and CDR2 is SNTAGT. V lost 3 bases and J lost 3, with 5 bases in between. The CDR3 length is 13 residues.

This clone came up a few times. The chain has TRBV6-4 and TRBJ1-6; D gene uncertain. Per germline, CDR1 MRHNA and CDR2 SNTAGT. This CDR3 comprises 14 residues. The V and J ends lost 4 bases and 7 bases respectively, with 11 bases between them. CDR3 sequence: CASSAVPGNSPLHF. DNA for the CDR3: TGTGCCAGCAGTGCCGTCCCGGGAAATTCACCCCTCCACTTT.

This rearrangement joins TRBV15 to TRBJ1-2; TRBD1 aligns across 8 bases. The CDR3 extends over 14 amino acids. V shed 6 bases and J 6 bases; nucleotides not matched to a gene: 9. The V gene's germline CDR1 is LNHNV and CDR2 YYDKDF (reference sequence). CDR3 in amino acids: CATRTRGQGHGYTF. Written as DNA, the CDR3 is TGTGCCACCAGGACGAGAGGACAGGGCCATGGCTACACCTTC.

This chain uses TRBV10-1 with TRBJ2-1, with 7 bases lining up with TRBD1. Germline CDR1 WNHNN, CDR2 SYGVQD (reference sequence). This CDR3 region has 15 residues. V lost 6 bases to trimming and J lost 7 bases; unmatched junction nucleotides: 12. CDR3 residues: CASSRTGTEENEQFF. DNA for the CDR3: TGCGCCAGCAGCAGGACCGGGACAGAGGAAAATGAGCAGTTCTTC.

The CDR3 nucleotides read TGTGCCAGCAGCTTAGCAAGCCAGCGGGGGTTTCCCAACAATGAGCAGTTCTTC. This encodes CASSLASQRGFPNNEQFF. J is TRBJ2-1 and V is TRBV7-6, with TRBD2 matching over 8 bases. The V gene end was trimmed by 0 bases and the J gene end by 5 bases; junction bases not matched to a gene: 12. The CDR3 runs 18 residues. Germline V CDR1 and CDR2: SGHVS, FNYEAQ.

V is TRBV5-1 and J is TRBJ1-1; D uncertain. Germline values: CDR1 SGHRS, CDR2 YFSETQ. This CDR3 comprises 14 residues. The V gene lost 4 bases and the J gene lost 12 bases, with 22 bases spanning the gap. The chain's CDR3 is CASSQVPGPGYTFF. The CDR3 DNA follows: TGCGCCAGCAGCCAGGTTCCAGGCCCTGGTTACACTTTCTTT.

In its sample, this clone was seen once. The J gene is TRBJ1-5, the V gene TRBV24-1; 8 nucleotides align to TRBD1. The CDR3 is made up of 15 amino acids. Germline CDR1 is KGHDR and CDR2 is SFDVKD. The ends lost 7 bases at V and 3 bases at J; junction bases unmatched: 7. CDR3 loop: CATSPGTGPNQPQHF. As DNA, the CDR3 is TGTGCCACCAGCCCCGGGACAGGACCCAATCAGCCCCAGCATTTT.

This chain joins TRBV6-5 and TRBJ2-1; 9 bases are a match to TRBD1. Germline trimming cut 5 bases from V and 8 bases from J; bases unmatched to any gene: 10. The CDR3 length is 15 residues. The germline gives CDR1 MNHEY, CDR2 SVGAGI. DNA of the CDR3: TGTGCCAGCAGTCCCGCGGGACAGGGTTTTTATGAGCAGTTCTTC. This encodes CASSPAGQGFYEQFF.

The V call is TRBV12-2, the J call TRBJ1-2. TRBV12-2 is a known pseudogene. This CDR3 contains 16 residues. The CDR3 sequence is CASRSSPGGGSYGYTF. CDR3 nucleotide sequence: TGTGCAAGTCGCTCATCCCCCGGGGGGGGTTCTTATGGCTACACCTTC.

This chain joins TRBV7-9 and TRBJ2-5, with 10 bases fitting TRBD2. J gave up 4 bases and V 5 bases, and 4 bases lay outside the gene matches. The CDR3 consists of 14 residues. Germline V gives CDR1 SEHNR, CDR2 FQNEAQ (reference sequence). CDR3: CASSTLAGRETQYF. In DNA, the CDR3 is TGTGCCAGCAGCACACTAGCGGGGAGAGAGACCCAGTACTTC. The full variable domain, rest sourced from reference TRBV7-9 and TRBJ2-5, is DTGVSQNPRHKITKRGQNVTFRCDPISEHNRLYWYRQTLGQGPEFLTYFQNEAQLEKSRLLSDRFSAERPKGSFSTLEIQRTEQGDSAMYLCASSTLAGRETQYFGPGTRLLVL.

This chain uses TRBV4-2 with TRBJ1-1; D may be TRBD1 (5 bases). V was cut by 1 base and J by 1 base, with 10 bases left in between. Germline V CDR1 and CDR2: LGHNA, YNFKEQ. This CDR3 spans 15 amino acids. The CDR3 DNA sequence: TGTGCCAGCAGCCAAGCCGGGGGAGGGAACACTGAAGCTTTCTTT. It translates to CASSQAGGGNTEAFF.

The chain joins TRBV6-6 to TRBJ2-3; the match to TRBD1 covers 8 bases. The CDR3 spans 15 residues. V was pared by 1 base and J by 2 bases, with 2 bases of the junction left unmatched. Germline V gene lookup returns CDR1 MNHNY and CDR2 SVGAGI (reference sequence). The CDR3 DNA reads as TGTGCCAGCAGTTACTGGACAGGGTTCACAGATACGCAGTATTTT. Translating gives CASSYWTGFTDTQYF.

On this clone: Within the sample, other DNA sequences also encode this same CDR3. The gene calls are TRBV7-2 and TRBJ2-1, with 8 bases aligning to TRBD1. Trimming at V came to 0 bases and at J to 2 bases, leaving 3 bases not matched to a gene. Germline CDR1 SGHTA, CDR2 FQGNSA. The CDR3 has 16 amino acids. CDR3 residues: CASSLAAGGAYNEQFF. In DNA form, the CDR3 reads TGTGCCAGCAGCTTAGCTGCAGGGGGCGCCTACAATGAGCAGTTCTTC.

This clone was found many times. CDR3 DNA: TGTGCCAGCATGCTATTCACAGGACTAGTTAGCAATCAGCCCCAGCATTTT. It encodes CASMLFTGLVSNQPQHF. The chain combines TRBV28 with TRBJ1-5, with D perhaps TRBD1 (5 bases). The germline V gene encodes CDR1 MDHEN and CDR2 SYDVKM. The germline V and J ends were trimmed by 7 bases and 0 bases, with 19 bases remaining between them. The CDR3 sequence is 17 residues long.

The chain joins TRBV5-4 to TRBJ2-5; TRBD1 aligns across 8 bases. Germline values: CDR1 SGHNT, CDR2 YYREEE (reference sequence). V dropped 4 bases and J dropped 1; count of bases not matched to a gene: 6. The CDR3 is made up of 15 amino acids. The CDR3 DNA reads as TGTGCCAGCAGCCCGATCCAGGGGGCCCAAGAGACCCAGTACTTC. This encodes CASSPIQGAQETQYF.

The CDR3 DNA follows: TGTGCCACCAGTGATATGACAGGGAATATCAATCAGCCCCAGCATTTT. It yields the protein CATSDMTGNINQPQHF. The rearrangement links TRBV24-1 to TRBJ1-5; 7 positions match TRBD1. Germline lookup yields CDR1 KGHDR and CDR2 SFDVKD. This CDR3 region has 16 residues. V lost 3 bases, J lost 3 bases, and 7 bases stayed unmatched.

The chain joins TRBV7-9 to TRBJ1-2; the match to TRBD1 covers 7 bases. The junction had 6 bases not matched to a gene; V was cut back by 1 base and J by 7 bases. The CDR3 has 14 residues. Germline lookup yields CDR1 SEHNR and CDR2 FQNEAQ (reference sequence). The CDR3 loop is CASSLDSTGFGYTF. The CDR3 DNA follows: TGTGCCAGCAGCTTAGATTCGACAGGGTTTGGCTACACCTTC.

The rearrangement uses TRBV10-2 and TRBJ2-1; 12 bases line up with TRBD2. J gave up 4 bases and V 5 bases, and 3 bases lay outside the gene matches. There are 15 residues in the CDR3. Germline V CDR1 and CDR2: WSHSY, SAAADI. DNA for the CDR3: TGCGCCAGCAGTCGACTAGCGGGAGTTTACAATGAGCAGTTCTTC. The encoded protein is CASSRLAGVYNEQFF.

As to this clone: At the DNA level, this CDR3 is encoded by other sequences in the same sample as well. This chain uses TRBV2 with TRBJ1-5, with D hard to call. This CDR3 has 12 amino acids. CDR1 is SNHLY, CDR2 FYNNEI, per germline. V was shortened by 4 bases and J by 4 bases, with 5 bases between the two germline ends. The CDR3: CASSGGNQPQHF. CDR3 nucleotides: TGTGCCAGCAGTGGCGGGAATCAGCCCCAGCATTTT.

This clone was detected a few times. The gene calls are TRBV6-5 and TRBJ1-1; the D gene is possibly TRBD1 (6 bases). The CDR3 length is 16 residues. Per the germline V gene, CDR1 is MNHEY and CDR2 is SVGAGI. Trimming took off 2 bases at V and 0 bases at J, with 13 bases between the two ends. The CDR3 DNA reads as TGTGCCAGCAGTTACCGGGGGGCTGGGATGAACACTGAAGCTTTCTTT. It is translated as CASSYRGAGMNTEAFF.

This chain joins TRBV5-4 and TRBJ2-3; 14 bases align to TRBD2. The CDR3 runs to 15 residues. Germline V gives CDR1 SGHNT, CDR2 YYREEE (reference sequence). The V segment lost 4 bases and the J segment 7 bases; nucleotides outside the gene matches: 5. DNA of the CDR3: TGTGCCAGCAGCCAGACTAGCGGGGGGGAGAATACGCAGTATTTT. It yields the protein CASSQTSGGENTQYF.

The chain combines TRBV7-2 with TRBJ1-5; possibly TRBD1 for D (5 bases). The CDR3 spans 16 residues. Trimming removed 5 bases from V and 3 bases from J, with 17 bases in between. The germline V gene has CDR1 SGHTA and CDR2 FQGNSA. The DNA of the CDR3 is TGTGCCAGCAGCCAACAATCGGGGGTCTCCAATCAGCCCCAGCATTTT. Translating gives CASSQQSGVSNQPQHF.

V usage is TRBV7-9 and J usage is TRBJ1-5; D possibly corresponds to TRBD1 (5 bases). V lost 5 bases to trimming and J lost 5 bases, with 7 bases between them. This CDR3 contains 12 residues. The germline gives CDR1 SEHNR, CDR2 FQNEAQ (reference sequence). CDR3 protein: CASSTQDQPQHF. CDR3 nucleotide sequence: TGTGCCAGCAGCACACAGGATCAGCCCCAGCATTTT.

V is TRBV7-9 and J is TRBJ2-4, with 8 bases that match TRBD1. CDR3 length: 14 amino acids. V shed 7 bases and J 5 bases; nucleotides not matched to a gene: 7. The germline CDR1 and CDR2 sequences are SEHNR and FQNEAQ (reference sequence). This CDR3 reads CASTVWDRQNIQYF. The CDR3 region has the DNA TGTGCCAGCACCGTATGGGACAGGCAAAACATTCAGTACTTC.

V gene TRBV2 combines with J gene TRBJ1-2; perhaps TRBD1 as D (5 bases). The CDR3 has 15 amino acids. V was trimmed by 4 bases and J by 2 bases, leaving 14 bases between them. The germline V gene encodes CDR1 SNHLY and CDR2 FYNNEI. CDR3 nucleotide sequence: TGTGCCAGCAGTGGAGGCCAGGGCTTGAACTATGGCTACACCTTC. It encodes CASSGGQGLNYGYTF.

The V gene is TRBV19, the J gene TRBJ1-6; D possibly corresponds to TRBD1 (5 bases). The CDR3 loop spans 13 amino acids. V was clipped by 6 bases and J by 6 bases, with 9 bases between them. Germline CDR1 is LNHDA and CDR2 is SQIVND (reference sequence). Written as DNA, the CDR3 is TGTGCCAGTAGGGGCAGGGTTAATTCACCCCTCCACTTT. It encodes CASRGRVNSPLHF.

A word on this clone: At one boundary the junction diverges from the germline segment, which might be a read error. V is TRBV27 and J is TRBJ1-2; 9 bases match TRBD1. In germline, CDR1 is MNHEY, CDR2 SMNVEV (reference sequence). This CDR3 is built from 15 residues. CDR3 sequence: CASSLSTGGSYGYTF. In nucleotides, the CDR3 is TGTGCCAGCAGTCTATCTACAGGGGGCAGCTATGGCTACACCTTC.

A word on this clone: The same CDR3 arises from other DNA sequences in this sample as well. This sequence joins TRBV28 and TRBJ1-6; D possibly corresponds to TRBD1 (5 bases). Germline values: CDR1 MDHEN, CDR2 SYDVKM. The length of the CDR3 is 13 residues. Trimming pared 2 bases from V and 7 bases from J, leaving 6 bases between. This CDR3 reads CASSLDRNSPLHF. CDR3 sequence (DNA): TGTGCCAGCAGTTTAGACAGAAATTCACCCCTCCACTTT. Using reference TRBV28 and TRBJ1-6 for the parts outside the CDR3, the full variable domain is DVKVTQSSRYLVKRTGEKVFLECVQDMDHENMFWYRQDPGLGLRLIYFSYDVKMKEKGDIPEGYSVSREKKERFSLILESASTNQTSMYLCASSLDRNSPLHFGNGTRLTVT.

V usage is TRBV7-2 and J usage is TRBJ2-1; TRBD2 matches at 12 bases. The CDR3 totals 16 residues. Germline V gene lookup returns CDR1 SGHTA and CDR2 FQGNSA. The ends lost 4 bases at V and 9 bases at J; junction bases unmatched: 10. The CDR3 DNA reads as TGTGCCAGCAGCTACCCTAGCGGGGGGGCGTCGGGTGAGCAGTTCTTC. Residues: CASSYPSGGASGEQFF.